This is a list of T cell receptor beta chains from one sample in a study of cytomegalovirus exposure and HLA in healthy donors. TCRdb keeps only in-frame clones here, not all; method: immunoSEQ multiplex PCR. The sample has about 130,000 clones, about four fifths seen once; the top ten hold more than 1.5%. The specimen sequenced was PBMCs. These receptors were taken from a man younger than 30 in good health and CMV-seronegative. The CDR3 runs from the conserved cysteine through the conserved F or W. The D gene is left open where the match is weak. Size is omitted from some rows. Given values are once, few, many or a class for expanded clones.

j_gene: TRBJ2-1; v_gene: TRBV19; d_gene: -; abundance: -; CDR3nt: TGTGCCAGTAAAGCCAATCGCGGGACCTCCTACAATGAGCAGTTCTTC; CDR3aa: CASKANRGTSYNEQFF
j_gene: TRBJ1-5; v_gene: TRBV30; d_gene: -; abundance: few; CDR3nt: TGTGCCTGGAGTGAGGGGGTTCAGCCCCAGCATTTT; CDR3aa: CAWSEGVQPQHF
j_gene: TRBJ2-2; v_gene: TRBV30; d_gene: -; abundance: -; CDR3nt: TGTGCCTGGAGTGTCGGGGTCACGAACACCGGGGAGCTGTTTTTT; CDR3aa: CAWSVGVTNTGELFF
j_gene: TRBJ2-1; v_gene: TRBV5-1; d_gene: TRBD2; abundance: -; CDR3nt: TGCGCCAGCAGCTTGTTTAGCGGGACGACCTACAATGAGCAGTTCTTC; CDR3aa: CASSLFSGTTYNEQFF
j_gene: TRBJ2-4; v_gene: TRBV23-1; d_gene: TRBD2; abundance: few; CDR3nt: TGCGCCAGCAGTCAGGGAGCGGGAGTGAGGGGGGGGGCCAAAAACATTCAGTACTTC; CDR3aa: CASSQGAGVRGGAKNIQYF
j_gene: TRBJ1-1; v_gene: TRBV5-4; d_gene: -; abundance: -; CDR3nt: TGTGCCAGCAGCCCGCGGGGAGGGACCATGAACACTGAAGCTTTCTTT; CDR3aa: CASSPRGGTMNTEAFF
j_gene: TRBJ2-6; v_gene: TRBV27; d_gene: -; abundance: few; CDR3nt: TGTGCCAGCAGTTTCAATGGGGCCAACGTCCTGACTTTC; CDR3aa: CASSFNGANVLTF
j_gene: TRBJ1-5; v_gene: TRBV19; d_gene: TRBD1; abundance: -; CDR3nt: TGTGCCAGTAGTACCCGATTGGACAGGGTTAGCAATCAGCCCCAGCATTTT; CDR3aa: CASSTRLDRVSNQPQHF
j_gene: TRBJ2-1; v_gene: TRBV7-8; d_gene: TRBD2; abundance: -; CDR3nt: TGTGCCAGCAGCTTAGGCGGGAGAGGTAATGAGCAGTTCTTC; CDR3aa: CASSLGGRGNEQFF
j_gene: TRBJ1-2; v_gene: TRBV5-1; d_gene: TRBD1; abundance: -; CDR3nt: TGCGCCAGCAGCTTGGCCGGGACAGACTATGGCTACACCTTC; CDR3aa: CASSLAGTDYGYTF
j_gene: TRBJ2-1; v_gene: TRBV14; d_gene: -; abundance: -; CDR3nt: TGTGCCAGCAGCCAAGATACTAGTGAGCAGTTCTTC; CDR3aa: CASSQDTSEQFF
j_gene: TRBJ2-5; v_gene: TRBV30; d_gene: -; abundance: -; CDR3nt: TGTGCCTTGGCCAGGGGATTAGAAGAGACCCAGTACTTC; CDR3aa: CALARGLEETQYF
j_gene: TRBJ2-1; v_gene: TRBV9; d_gene: -; abundance: few; CDR3nt: TGTGCCAGCAGCGTATCCCCCTCGGGTGAGCAGTTCTTC; CDR3aa: CASSVSPSGEQFF
j_gene: TRBJ1-2; v_gene: TRBV7-9; d_gene: -; abundance: few; CDR3nt: TGTGCCAGCAGCTTAGGAGGGTGGGCTTACGGCTACACCTTC; CDR3aa: CASSLGGWAYGYTF
j_gene: TRBJ2-1; v_gene: TRBV7-9; d_gene: -; abundance: -; CDR3nt: TGTGCCAGCAGCTCTACTGGCGGGCTAGCTGACTACAATGAGCAGTTCTTC; CDR3aa: CASSSTGGLADYNEQFF
j_gene: TRBJ2-3; v_gene: TRBV6-4; d_gene: -; abundance: -; CDR3nt: TGTGCCAGCAGCGAACAGGGAACAGATACGCAGTATTTT; CDR3aa: CASSEQGTDTQYF
j_gene: TRBJ2-1; v_gene: TRBV28; d_gene: TRBD2; abundance: -; CDR3nt: TGTGCCAGCAGCGGACTAGCGGCTAGCTCCTACAATGAGCAGTTCTTC; CDR3aa: CASSGLAASSYNEQFF
j_gene: TRBJ1-4; v_gene: TRBV5-1; d_gene: TRBD1; abundance: -; CDR3nt: TGCGCCAGCAGCGAGGGACAGCTCGGGGCGGTAAAACTGTTTTTT; CDR3aa: CASSEGQLGAVKLFF
j_gene: TRBJ1-2; v_gene: TRBV5-1; d_gene: TRBD1; abundance: -; CDR3nt: TGCGCCAGCAGCCCCGGGACAGGGGGCGACTATGGCTACACCTTC; CDR3aa: CASSPGTGGDYGYTF
j_gene: TRBJ2-5; v_gene: TRBV5-6; d_gene: -; abundance: -; CDR3nt: TGTGCCAGCAGCTTGGGACTATGGGAGACCCAGTACTTC; CDR3aa: CASSLGLWETQYF
j_gene: TRBJ1-1; v_gene: TRBV11-3; d_gene: -; abundance: -; CDR3nt: TGTGCCAGCAGCTTAGGGGCAGAAGAAGCTTTCTTT; CDR3aa: CASSLGAEEAFF
j_gene: TRBJ1-1; v_gene: TRBV7-9; d_gene: -; abundance: few; CDR3nt: TGTGCCAGCAGCTTCCCTCAGACGGGAAACACTGAAGCTTTCTTT; CDR3aa: CASSFPQTGNTEAFF
j_gene: TRBJ2-6; v_gene: TRBV19; d_gene: TRBD1; abundance: -; CDR3nt: TGTGCCAGTAGTATAGATGGAAGACAGGGGCGAGCCTCTGGGGCCAACGTCCTGACTTTC; CDR3aa: CASSIDGRQGRASGANVLTF
j_gene: TRBJ1-2; v_gene: TRBV2; d_gene: -; abundance: -; CDR3nt: TGTGCCAGCAGTGCTGACTATGGCTACACCTTC; CDR3aa: CASSADYGYTF
j_gene: TRBJ2-5; v_gene: TRBV10-3; d_gene: TRBD2; abundance: -; CDR3nt: TGTGCCATCAGTGAAGGTTTTGGCGCCAGCGGGAGCCCTAGGCAAGAGACCCAGTACTTC; CDR3aa: CAISEGFGASGSPRQETQYF
j_gene: TRBJ2-7; v_gene: TRBV2; d_gene: -; abundance: -; CDR3nt: TGTGCCAGCAGTCGTACAGGGATTGAGCAGTACTTC; CDR3aa: CASSRTGIEQYF
j_gene: TRBJ2-7; v_gene: TRBV6-1; d_gene: TRBD1; abundance: -; CDR3nt: TGTGCCACCAGGGACAGTATTACCTACGAGCAGTACTTC; CDR3aa: CATRDSITYEQYF
j_gene: TRBJ2-3; v_gene: TRBV7-6; d_gene: TRBD1; abundance: -; CDR3nt: TGTGCCAGCAGCTTGGGACAGGGGGGAACAGATACGCAGTATTTT; CDR3aa: CASSLGQGGTDTQYF
j_gene: TRBJ2-1; v_gene: TRBV7-2; d_gene: -; abundance: -; CDR3nt: TGTGCCAGCAGCTTAAATTTGGGCCGGGAGTCGCATGAGCAGTTCTTC; CDR3aa: CASSLNLGRESHEQFF
j_gene: TRBJ2-1; v_gene: TRBV5-1; d_gene: TRBD2; abundance: -; CDR3nt: TGCGCCAGCAGCCTTCTAGCGGGAGGTTACAATGAGCAGTTCTTC; CDR3aa: CASSLLAGGYNEQFF
j_gene: TRBJ1-4; v_gene: TRBV29-1; d_gene: -; abundance: -; CDR3nt: TGCAGCGTTGAAGGCCGGGATGAAAAACTGTTTTTT; CDR3aa: CSVEGRDEKLFF
j_gene: TRBJ2-3; v_gene: TRBV7-9; d_gene: TRBD2; abundance: -; CDR3nt: TGTTCCAGCAGCTTTTTAGCGGGAGGGCACACAGATACGCAGTATTTT; CDR3aa: CSSSFLAGGHTDTQYF
j_gene: TRBJ2-7; v_gene: TRBV7-2; d_gene: -; abundance: few; CDR3nt: TGTGCCAGCAGCTTAGGGCCCGGGAGTAGCTACGAGCAGTACTTC; CDR3aa: CASSLGPGSSYEQYF
j_gene: TRBJ1-3; v_gene: TRBV9; d_gene: TRBD1; abundance: -; CDR3nt: TGTGCCAGCAGCTGGGGACAGCACTCTGGAAACACCATATATTTT; CDR3aa: CASSWGQHSGNTIYF
j_gene: TRBJ2-3; v_gene: TRBV5-1; d_gene: TRBD2; abundance: -; CDR3nt: TGCGCCAGCAGGACCGGGACTAACACAGATACGCAGTATTTT; CDR3aa: CASRTGTNTDTQYF
j_gene: TRBJ1-1; v_gene: TRBV11-2; d_gene: -; abundance: -; CDR3nt: TGTGCCAGCAGTTCCAGGAAGACGAACACTGAAGCTTTCTTT; CDR3aa: CASSSRKTNTEAFF
j_gene: TRBJ1-2; v_gene: TRBV5-5; d_gene: -; abundance: -; CDR3nt: TGTGCCAGCAGCTTTACAGACCCTAACTATGGCTACACCTTC; CDR3aa: CASSFTDPNYGYTF
j_gene: TRBJ2-5; v_gene: TRBV19; d_gene: -; abundance: -; CDR3nt: TGTGCCAGTAGTTTCCGTTCGGGCCAAGAGACCCAGTACTTC; CDR3aa: CASSFRSGQETQYF
j_gene: TRBJ1-1; v_gene: TRBV19; d_gene: -; abundance: -; CDR3nt: TGTGCCAGTAGTTTAACAGAGATGAACACTGAAGCTTTCTTT; CDR3aa: CASSLTEMNTEAFF
j_gene: TRBJ1-5; v_gene: TRBV21-1; d_gene: -; abundance: -; CDR3nt: TGTGCCATCCTACCCTGGGACAGGGAGTATCAGCCCCAGCATTTT; CDR3aa: CAILPWDREYQPQHF
j_gene: TRBJ1-4; v_gene: TRBV27; d_gene: -; abundance: -; CDR3nt: TGTGCCAGCAGTGAGTACTCGCCAACTACTGAAAAACTGTTTTTT; CDR3aa: CASSEYSPTTEKLFF
j_gene: TRBJ2-3; v_gene: TRBV5-4; d_gene: TRBD2; abundance: -; CDR3nt: TGTGCCAGCAGCTCTAGCGGAGATACGCAGTATTTT; CDR3aa: CASSSSGDTQYF
j_gene: TRBJ2-3; v_gene: TRBV4-2; d_gene: TRBD2; abundance: -; CDR3nt: TGTGCCAGCAGTCCCACCACTAGCGTATCCGATACGCAGTATTTT; CDR3aa: CASSPTTSVSDTQYF
j_gene: TRBJ2-1; v_gene: TRBV7-2; d_gene: TRBD2; abundance: -; CDR3nt: TGTGCCAGCAGCGTCGCTAGCGGGCTAGATTACAATGAGCAGTTCTTC; CDR3aa: CASSVASGLDYNEQFF
j_gene: TRBJ2-1; v_gene: TRBV5-1; d_gene: TRBD2; abundance: -; CDR3nt: TGCGCCAGCAGCTTCAGGCAATCCGGGACTAGCGGAAACAATGAGCAGTTCTTC; CDR3aa: CASSFRQSGTSGNNEQFF
j_gene: TRBJ1-5; v_gene: TRBV4-2; d_gene: TRBD1; abundance: few; CDR3nt: TGTGCCAGCAGGCGGACAGGGTCTGGGCAGCCCCAGCATTTT; CDR3aa: CASRRTGSGQPQHF
j_gene: TRBJ1-5; v_gene: TRBV7-2; d_gene: -; abundance: -; CDR3nt: TGTGCCAGCAGCCTACTTTTACGCCACAGCAATCAGCCCCAGCATTTT; CDR3aa: CASSLLLRHSNQPQHF
j_gene: TRBJ2-3; v_gene: TRBV29-1; d_gene: TRBD2; abundance: few; CDR3nt: TGCAGCGTTGATAGCGGGTTGGATACGCAGTATTTT; CDR3aa: CSVDSGLDTQYF
j_gene: TRBJ2-7; v_gene: TRBV19; d_gene: -; abundance: -; CDR3nt: TGTGCCAGTAGTATAGGAACTAGCAGGCCGCAACACTACGAGCAGTACTTC; CDR3aa: CASSIGTSRPQHYEQYF